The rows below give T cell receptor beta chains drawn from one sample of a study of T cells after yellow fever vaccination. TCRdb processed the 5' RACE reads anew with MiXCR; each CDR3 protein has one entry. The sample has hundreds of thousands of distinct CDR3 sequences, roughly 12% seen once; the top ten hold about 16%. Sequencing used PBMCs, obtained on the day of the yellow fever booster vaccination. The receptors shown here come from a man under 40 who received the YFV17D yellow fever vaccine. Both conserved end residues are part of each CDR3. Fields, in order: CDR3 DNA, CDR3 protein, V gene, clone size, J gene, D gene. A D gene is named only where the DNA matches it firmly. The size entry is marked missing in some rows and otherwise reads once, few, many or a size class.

TGTGCCAGCAGCTCAGTCCGACAGGGGGCCTACGAGCAGTACTTC	CASSSVRQGAYEQYF	TRBV7-8	few	TRBJ2-7	TRBD1
TGTGCCAGCAGCCAAGATACCGGACTAGCGGGAGGGATTGAGACCCAGTACTTC	CASSQDTGLAGGIETQYF	TRBV4-2	NA	TRBJ2-5	TRBD2
TGTGCCAGCAGCTTGGGGGGTCGGGACACTGAAGCTTTCTTT	CASSLGGRDTEAFF	TRBV11-2	few	TRBJ1-1	NA
TGCGCCAGCAGCATTAGCGGACACACAGATACGCAGTATTTT	CASSISGHTDTQYF	TRBV5-1	few	TRBJ2-3	NA
TGCAGCGTTGCGACTAGCGGGAGAAGCGGGGAGCTGTTTTTT	CSVATSGRSGELFF	TRBV29-1	NA	TRBJ2-2	TRBD2
TGTGCCAGCAGTACCCAAGGGCGGGGACAGGGCGTGTGGGGCAATCAGCCCCAGCATTTT	CASSTQGRGQGVWGNQPQHF	TRBV28	NA	TRBJ1-5	TRBD1
TGTGCCAGTAGTACGGGACAGGCGTCCGAGACCCAGTACTTC	CASSTGQASETQYF	TRBV19	NA	TRBJ2-5	TRBD1
TGTGCCAGCAGCCCGGCCTTCAGCGGGAGCTCCTACGAGCAGTACTTC	CASSPAFSGSSYEQYF	TRBV9	few	TRBJ2-7	TRBD2
TGCGCCAGCAGCCAGGCGGTGGGGCGGGCTGGAGCCTACGAGCAGTACTTC	CASSQAVGRAGAYEQYF	TRBV5-1	NA	TRBJ2-7	NA
TGTGCCACCAGTGATCCGGGGCTTCCCTACGAGCAGTACTTC	CATSDPGLPYEQYF	TRBV24-1	NA	TRBJ2-7	NA
TGCAGTGCAGGCACCGCCTTGCTAGCGGCTAGCACAGATACGCAGTATTTT	CSAGTALLAASTDTQYF	TRBV20-1	few	TRBJ2-3	TRBD2
TGCAGTGCTAGCCGACAGGGGACCTACGAGCAGTACTTC	CSASRQGTYEQYF	TRBV20-1	NA	TRBJ2-7	TRBD1
TGCAGTGCTAGAGATCTTGTAACCGGGGAGCTGTTTTTT	CSARDLVTGELFF	TRBV20-1	NA	TRBJ2-2	NA
TGTGCCAGCAGTTTGTCCGGACAAAAAACAGATACGCAGTATTTT	CASSLSGQKTDTQYF	TRBV12-3/TRBV12-4	NA	TRBJ2-3	NA
TGCGCCAGCAGCCGCCTTTTAGGTGGGACAGATACGCAGTATTTT	CASSRLLGGTDTQYF	TRBV5-1	NA	TRBJ2-3	NA
TGTACCTTCAGTTTTTTACTAGCGGGCGCTATGAACACCGGGGAGCTGTTTTTT	CTFSFLLAGAMNTGELFF	TRBV12-3/TRBV12-4	NA	TRBJ2-2	TRBD2
TGTGCCAGCAGCCCAGGGACAGGGGAGTTGTACGAGCAGTACTTC	CASSPGTGELYEQYF	TRBV7-9	few	TRBJ2-7	TRBD1
TGTGCCAGCAAGCTGGGACAGGGCGGGGGAGAGACCCAGTACTTC	CASKLGQGGGETQYF	TRBV12-3/TRBV12-4	many	TRBJ2-5	TRBD1
TGTGCCAGCAGCTTAGGTCTACTAGCGGGAGTTATTCAGTACTTC	CASSLGLLAGVIQYF	TRBV11-2	few	TRBJ2-4	TRBD2
TGTGCCGTCAGGAAGGCAGGCCTTTATGGCTACACCTTC	CAVRKAGLYGYTF	TRBV6-1	few	TRBJ1-2	NA
TGTGCCAGCAGCTTGTGGGGTGACACCGGGGAGCTGTTTTTT	CASSLWGDTGELFF	TRBV5-4	NA	TRBJ2-2	NA
TGCGCCAGCAGCCAAGATGGTTACCAGGGTACGCAGTATTTT	CASSQDGYQGTQYF	TRBV4-3	NA	TRBJ2-3	NA
TGTGCCAGTAGTATTCGGGACCTCAGGAATGAGCAGTTCTTC	CASSIRDLRNEQFF	TRBV19	NA	TRBJ2-1	NA
TGTGCCACCAGCCCGGGAGGGCCAGCCAAAAACATTCAGTACTTC	CATSPGGPAKNIQYF	TRBV15	many	TRBJ2-4	TRBD2
TGTGCCAGCAGTTTCGACAGTTCAACTAATGAAAAACTGTTTTTT	CASSFDSSTNEKLFF	TRBV12-3/TRBV12-4	NA	TRBJ1-4	NA
TGCGCCAGCAGAACCGGGACAGGGAGCGGCTACACCTTC	CASRTGTGSGYTF	TRBV10-2	few	TRBJ1-2	TRBD1
TGCAGTGCCGAGATGAGCGGGTCCGGAAACACCATATATTTT	CSAEMSGSGNTIYF	TRBV20-1	NA	TRBJ1-3	NA
TGTGCCAGCAGCTTAGTGGTTCCTAGCGGGAAAATTTATGAGCAGTTCTTC	CASSLVVPSGKIYEQFF	TRBV7-6	NA	TRBJ2-1	TRBD2
TGCAGTGCTAGTATTCCGGGACTCATATACAATGAGCAGTTCTTC	CSASIPGLIYNEQFF	TRBV20-1	few	TRBJ2-1	NA
TGTGCCAGCAGCTCCCCTGGGGTCTCCTACAATGAGCAGTTCTTC	CASSSPGVSYNEQFF	TRBV7-9	NA	TRBJ2-1	NA
TGCAGTGCGAGGTCGTCTAATGAAAAACTGTTTTTT	CSARSSNEKLFF	TRBV20-1	NA	TRBJ1-4	NA
TGTGCCAGCAGCTTGGACGGCACAGATACGCAGTATTTT	CASSLDGTDTQYF	TRBV5-1	many	TRBJ2-3	NA
TGTGCCAGCAGCCCACTTATGGGGACTGAAGCTTTCTTT	CASSPLMGTEAFF	TRBV14	few	TRBJ1-1	NA
TGTGCCAGCAACTTGGGACAGGGGAGTCTAGGGCCCCAGCATTTT	CASNLGQGSLGPQHF	TRBV12-3/TRBV12-4	few	TRBJ1-5	TRBD1
TGCAGTGCTAGACCAACGGGACAGTATGGGACCCAGTACTTC	CSARPTGQYGTQYF	TRBV20-1	NA	TRBJ2-5	TRBD1
TGCAGTGCTAGAGTGGACCCCAGGGGACCTTCCTATAATTCACCCCTCCACTTT	CSARVDPRGPSYNSPLHF	TRBV20-1	few	TRBJ1-6	NA
TGTGCCAGCTCACCCGAGTCAAAGATGAACACTGAAGCTTTCTTT	CASSPESKMNTEAFF	TRBV18	few	TRBJ1-1	NA
TGTGCCAGCAGCAAAGATGGACAGGGGAGAGATACGCAGTATTTT	CASSKDGQGRDTQYF	TRBV21-1	NA	TRBJ2-3	NA
TGTGCCACCAGCAGAATGGGGGGATTGTACGAGCAGTACTTC	CATSRMGGLYEQYF	TRBV15	NA	TRBJ2-7	NA
TGTGCCAGTAGCAACAGGGGAGGAGGCTACACCTTC	CASSNRGGGYTF	TRBV19	NA	TRBJ1-2	TRBD1
TGTGCCAGCACCCAGGGGACAGGCTACGAGCAGTACTTC	CASTQGTGYEQYF	TRBV6-1	many	TRBJ2-7	TRBD1
TGTGCCAGCAGCGGAAAGACAGGGCGAAGCACAGATACGCAGTATTTT	CASSGKTGRSTDTQYF	TRBV9	few	TRBJ2-3	TRBD1
TGTGCCAGCAGCTTGGGAGCGGGAAGCACAGATACGCAGTATTTT	CASSLGAGSTDTQYF	TRBV5-4	few	TRBJ2-3	TRBD2
TGTGCCAGCAGTTTAATAGCGGGAGGGCCTAGAGATGAGCAGTTCTTC	CASSLIAGGPRDEQFF	TRBV28	NA	TRBJ2-1	TRBD2
TGTGCCAGCAGCTTGGCTAGCGGGAGCCCAGATACGCAGTATTTT	CASSLASGSPDTQYF	TRBV5-6	NA	TRBJ2-3	TRBD2